The 15 T cell receptor beta chains in this list originate from one sample, sequenced in a study of cytomegalovirus exposure and HLA in healthy donors (dated by TCRdb to 2017 to 2019). The library relied on the immunoSEQ multiplex PCR assay. What TCRdb holds here is the immuneACCESS table cut down to in-frame rearrangements. Part of the clones is not present; checked against another copy, under half of the missing clones reflect an unresolved V gene, and the others are unexplained. In this sample the table shows more than 300,000 clones, 86% of which occur a single time. The ten biggest clones cover roughly 0.8% of the sample. The sequenced material came from PBMCs. These receptors were collected from a woman between 18 and 29 years old in good health and CMV-seronegative.

The chain employs TRBV5-1 and TRBJ2-1, with 8 bases identical to TRBD2. The CDR3 is made up of 15 amino acids. After removal of 0 bases from V and 9 bases from J, the junction contained 8 bases not matched to a gene. Germline loops: CDR1 SGHRS, CDR2 YFSETQ. CDR3 sequence (DNA): TGCGCCAGCAGCTTGGAGGGGACTAGGGCTGTTGAGCAGTTCTTC. It encodes CASSLEGTRAVEQFF.

The chain is built from TRBV27 and TRBJ2-7; 7 bases fit TRBD1. The CDR3 is 14 residues long. The ends lost 5 bases at V and 3 bases at J; junction bases unmatched: 7. Per germline, CDR1 MNHEY and CDR2 SMNVEV (reference sequence). In nucleotides, the CDR3 is TGTGCCAGCAGTCCGCCCGACAGGGTCTACGAGCAGTACTTC. Its protein product is CASSPPDRVYEQYF.

V usage is TRBV29-1 and J usage is TRBJ1-1; TRBD1 matches 8 bases. From germline, CDR1 is SQVTM and CDR2 ANQGSEA. The CDR3 is made up of 13 amino acids. The trim removed 8 bases at V and 4 bases at J, leaving 9 bases unmatched. CDR3 in DNA: TGCAGCTTTGCAGGGGGCGGAGGCACTGAAGCTTTCTTT. Protein product: CSFAGGGGTEAFF.

This clone has only a few counts. This rearrangement joins TRBV30 to TRBJ2-5, with D uncertain. The ends were cut back, 2 bases at V and 4 bases at J, with 11 bases in the middle. This CDR3 contains 13 residues. Germline V gene data show CDR1 as GTSNPN and CDR2 as SVGIG (reference sequence). This chain's CDR3 is CAWSKRERETQYF. The DNA of the CDR3 is TGTGCCTGGAGTAAGAGAGAGCGAGAGACCCAGTACTTC.

The chain uses TRBV19 and TRBJ2-3; 10 positions match TRBD2. Per germline, CDR1 LNHDA and CDR2 SQIVND (reference sequence). CDR3 length equals 14 residues. J lost 3 bases, V lost 4 bases, and 1 base had no gene match. CDR3 nucleotide sequence: TGTGCCAGTAGTACGGGACTAGCGACAGATACGCAGTATTTT. It is translated as CASSTGLATDTQYF.

The chain combines TRBV5-4 with TRBJ1-1; no reliable D call. The V end lost 4 bases, the J end lost 0 bases, and 13 bases lay between the germline ends. The CDR3 has 15 residues. CDR1 and CDR2 (germline): SGHNT, YYREEE (reference sequence). The CDR3 protein is CASSRPTGMNTEAFF. The CDR3 DNA reads as TGTGCCAGCAGCAGGCCAACGGGAATGAACACTGAAGCTTTCTTT.

The rearrangement joins TRBV27 to TRBJ1-5, with a weak D call TRBD1 (5 bases). The CDR3 has 14 residues. The germline V gene has CDR1 MNHEY and CDR2 SMNVEV (reference sequence). The V end lost 6 bases, the J end lost 7 bases, and 16 bases lay between the germline ends. The CDR3 region has the DNA TGTGCCAGCAGACCCGGGGGATCCCAGCAGCCCCAGCATTTT. Translating gives CASRPGGSQQPQHF.

The chain carries TRBV19 and TRBJ2-1, with a tentative D call TRBD1 (6 bases). Trimming pared 4 bases from V and 0 bases from J, leaving 19 bases between. The CDR3 is 18 residues long. CDR1 and CDR2 from the germline V gene are LNHDA and SQIVND (reference sequence). The CDR3 nucleotides are TGTGCCAGTAGTAAGGGGGACCTCCTGCTAAGCTCCTACAATGAGCAGTTCTTC. It encodes CASSKGDLLLSSYNEQFF.

The chain is built from TRBV29-1 and TRBJ2-1; 9 bases agree with TRBD2. V shed 0 bases and J 7 bases; nucleotides not matched to a gene: 10. This CDR3 is 16 amino acids long. The germline gives CDR1 SQVTM, CDR2 ANQGSEA. This CDR3 reads CSVEEAVAGGGNEQFF. Here the CDR3 DNA reads TGCAGCGTTGAAGAGGCAGTGGCGGGAGGGGGGAATGAGCAGTTCTTC.

In this sample, this clone turned up a few times. The chain has TRBV5-4 and TRBJ2-7; D is perhaps TRBD1 (6 bases). The CDR3 is made up of 16 amino acids. V dropped 4 bases and J dropped 0 bases, with 17 bases sitting between them. Germline lookup yields CDR1 SGHNT and CDR2 YYREEE (reference sequence). CDR3 in amino acids: CASSVSGHLSSYEQYF. CDR3 nucleotide sequence: TGTGCCAGCAGCGTTTCGGGACACCTCTCCTCCTACGAGCAGTACTTC.

A single count supports this clone. The CDR3 DNA follows: TGTGCCAGCAGCCCTCTTCGGACAGGGAAGGCATCCCAAGAGACCCAGTACTTC. It specifies CASSPLRTGKASQETQYF. The chain combines TRBV7-9 with TRBJ2-5; TRBD1 agrees at 8 bases. V lost 5 bases to trimming and J lost 1 base; unmatched junction nucleotides: 15. Germline assignment: CDR1 SEHNR and CDR2 FQNEAQ (reference sequence). The CDR3 is 18 residues long.

J is TRBJ1-4 and V is TRBV25-1; 9 nucleotides align to TRBD1. Germline assignment: CDR1 MGHDK and CDR2 SYGVNS. The CDR3 covers 14 residues. With V trimmed by 6 bases and J by 5 bases, 4 bases remained unmatched. Written as DNA, the CDR3 is TGTGCCAGCAGGCCAGGACAGGGGAATGAAAAACTGTTTTTT. This gives the protein CASRPGQGNEKLFF. The complete variable domain, with remaining parts taken from reference TRBV25-1 and TRBJ1-4, reads EADIYQTPRYLVIGTGKKITLECSQTMGHDKMYWYQQDPGMELHLIHYSYGVNSTEKGDLSSESTVSRIRTEHFPLTLESARPSHTSQYLCASRPGQGNEKLFFGSGTQLSVL.

This clone was counted a single time. The CDR3 coding sequence is TGTGCCAGTGAGGCTGCTGAAGCTTTCTTT. This sequence encodes CASEAAEAFF. This chain uses TRBV25-1 with TRBJ1-1; D uncertain. V shed 9 bases and J shed 6 bases, with 8 bases lying between them. The CDR3 sequence is 10 residues long. Germline V gene data show CDR1 as MGHDK and CDR2 as SYGVNS.

V and J are TRBV7-9 and TRBJ2-3, with TRBD2 as a possible D gene (5 bases). V lost 5 bases and J 4 bases, leaving 19 bases between the germline ends. The CDR3 has 16 residues. Germline CDR1 reads SEHNR; CDR2 reads FQNEAQ (reference sequence). CDR3 in amino acids: CASSLRPGSRADTQYF. As DNA, the CDR3 is TGTGCCAGCAGCCTTCGACCGGGATCCCGCGCAGATACGCAGTATTTT. Full variable domain (remainder filled in from reference TRBV7-9 and TRBJ2-3): DTGVSQNPRHKITKRGQNVTFRCDPISEHNRLYWYRQTLGQGPEFLTYFQNEAQLEKSRLLSDRFSAERPKGSFSTLEIQRTEQGDSAMYLCASSLRPGSRADTQYFGPGTRLTVL.

The rearrangement uses TRBV15 and TRBJ1-1, with TRBD1 identical over 7 bases. Per germline, CDR1 LNHNV and CDR2 YYDKDF (reference sequence). The CDR3 totals 13 residues. V trimming: 5 bases; J trimming: 4 bases; junction bases outside the gene matches: 4. The CDR3 loop is CATSYGTATEAFF. CDR3 DNA: TGTGCCACCAGCTACGGGACAGCCACTGAAGCTTTCTTT.